This T cell receptor (beta chain) was profiled in a study of memory CD4+ T cells and cytomegalovirus serostatus. Single viable CD3+CD4+CD8-CD45RO+ cells were sorted as the memory CD4+ T cells. Sequencing was performed with immunoSEQ multiplex PCR; in TCRdb, only in-frame clones are kept and a portion is missing. The sample has some 54,000 clones, approximately 82% seen once. This CDR3 has 17 residues. V dropped 1 base and J dropped 2; count of bases not matched to a gene: 9. Germline CDR1 and CDR2: LGHNA and YSLEER. This chain links TRBV4-3 with TRBJ2-3; 7 bases fit TRBD2. The sequencing sample was made of memory CD4+ T cells from blood. The receptor was derived from an adult in good health and CMV-seropositive. The CDR3 sequence is CASSQGPERGLTDTQYF. The CDR3 bases are TGCGCCAGCAGCCAAGGTCCCGAGCGGGGCCTCACAGATACGCAGTATTTT.